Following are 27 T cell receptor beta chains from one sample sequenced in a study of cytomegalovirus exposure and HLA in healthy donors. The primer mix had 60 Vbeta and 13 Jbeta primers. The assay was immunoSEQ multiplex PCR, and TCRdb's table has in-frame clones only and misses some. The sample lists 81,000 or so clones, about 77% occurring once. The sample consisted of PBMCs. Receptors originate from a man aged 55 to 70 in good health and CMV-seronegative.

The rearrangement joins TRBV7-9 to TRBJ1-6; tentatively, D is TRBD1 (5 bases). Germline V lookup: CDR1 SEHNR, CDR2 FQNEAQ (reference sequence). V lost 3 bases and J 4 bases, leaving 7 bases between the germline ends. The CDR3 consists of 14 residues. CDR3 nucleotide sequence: TGTGCCAGCAGCTTTGACAGTTATAATTCACCCCTCCACTTT. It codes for CASSFDSYNSPLHF.

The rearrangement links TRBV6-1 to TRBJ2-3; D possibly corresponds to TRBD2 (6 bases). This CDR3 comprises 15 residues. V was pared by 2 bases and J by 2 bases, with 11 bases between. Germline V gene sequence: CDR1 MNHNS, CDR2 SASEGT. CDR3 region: CASSELAYNTDTQYF. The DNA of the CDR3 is TGTGCCAGCAGTGAACTAGCGTATAACACAGATACGCAGTATTTT.

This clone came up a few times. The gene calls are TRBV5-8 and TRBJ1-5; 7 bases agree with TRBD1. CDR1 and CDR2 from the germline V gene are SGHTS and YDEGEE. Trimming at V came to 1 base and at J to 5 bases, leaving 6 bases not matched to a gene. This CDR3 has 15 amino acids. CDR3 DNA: TGTGCCAGCAGCTTGCAAGGGACAGCTGATCAGCCCCAGCATTTT. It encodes CASSLQGTADQPQHF.

For the CDR3, the DNA is TGCGCCAGCAGTGCCCCAGGGGGCACTGAAGCTTTCTTT. Encoded protein: CASSAPGGTEAFF. This chain joins TRBV10-2 and TRBJ1-1; 7 bases are shared with TRBD1. V dropped 4 bases and J dropped 4; count of bases not matched to a gene: 3. Germline V CDR1 and CDR2: WSHSY, SAAADI. The CDR3 runs to 13 residues.

The CDR3 is CASSLVPGTGEGSSYEQYF. CDR3 in DNA: TGCGCCAGCAGCTTGGTTCCCGGGACAGGGGAGGGGAGCTCCTACGAGCAGTACTTC. The gene calls are TRBV5-1 and TRBJ2-7, with 10 bases that match TRBD1. The ends lost 0 bases at V and 0 bases at J; junction bases unmatched: 12. The CDR3 contains 19 residues. Germline CDR1 and CDR2: SGHRS and YFSETQ.

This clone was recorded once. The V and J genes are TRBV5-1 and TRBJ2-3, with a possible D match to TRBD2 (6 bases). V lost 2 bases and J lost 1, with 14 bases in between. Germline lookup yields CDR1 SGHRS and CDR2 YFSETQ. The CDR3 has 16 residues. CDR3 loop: CASSFIAAGGTDTQYF. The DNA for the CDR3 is TGCGCCAGCAGCTTTATAGCGGCAGGAGGCACAGATACGCAGTATTTT.

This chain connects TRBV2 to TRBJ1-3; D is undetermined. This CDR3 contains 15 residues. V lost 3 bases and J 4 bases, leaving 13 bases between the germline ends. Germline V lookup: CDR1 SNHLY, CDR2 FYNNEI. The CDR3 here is CASSDEVGGGNTIYF. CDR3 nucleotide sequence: TGTGCCAGCAGTGACGAGGTGGGAGGGGGAAACACCATATATTTT.

CDR3 coding DNA: TGTGCCTGGAGTCCCCTGACAGAAACCAACACTGAAGCTTTCTTT. It yields the protein CAWSPLTETNTEAFF. The chain uses TRBV30 and TRBJ1-1, with D tentatively TRBD1 (5 bases). CDR1 is GTSNPN and CDR2 is SVGIG in the germline V gene (reference sequence). The CDR3 extends over 15 amino acids. Trimming took 2 bases from V and 2 from J, leaving 15 bases between them. Full variable domain (rest looked up from reference TRBV30 and TRBJ1-1): SQTIHQWPATLVQPVGSPLSLECTVEGTSNPNLYWYRQAAGRGLQLLFYSVGIGQISSEVPQNLSASRPQDRQFILSSKKLLLSDSGFYLCAWSPLTETNTEAFFGQGTRLTVV.

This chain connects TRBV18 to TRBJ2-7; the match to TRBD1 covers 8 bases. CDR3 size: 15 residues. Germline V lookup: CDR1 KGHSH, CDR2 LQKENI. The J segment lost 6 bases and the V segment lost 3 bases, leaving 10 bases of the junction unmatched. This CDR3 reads CASSPQGQGGGEQYF. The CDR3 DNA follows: TGTGCCAGCTCACCTCAAGGACAGGGAGGTGGCGAGCAGTACTTC.

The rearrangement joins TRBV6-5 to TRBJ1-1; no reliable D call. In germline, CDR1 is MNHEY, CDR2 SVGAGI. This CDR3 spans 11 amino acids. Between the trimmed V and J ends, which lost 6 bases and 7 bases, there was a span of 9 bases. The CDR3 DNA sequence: TGTGCCAGCAGGAGAGATTATGAAGCTTTCTTT. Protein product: CASRRDYEAFF.

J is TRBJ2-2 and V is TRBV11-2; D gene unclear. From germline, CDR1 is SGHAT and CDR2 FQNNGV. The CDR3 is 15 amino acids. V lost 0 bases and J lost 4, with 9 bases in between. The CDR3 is CASSLEGTSTGELFF. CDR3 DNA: TGTGCCAGCAGCTTAGAGGGCACTTCCACCGGGGAGCTGTTTTTT.

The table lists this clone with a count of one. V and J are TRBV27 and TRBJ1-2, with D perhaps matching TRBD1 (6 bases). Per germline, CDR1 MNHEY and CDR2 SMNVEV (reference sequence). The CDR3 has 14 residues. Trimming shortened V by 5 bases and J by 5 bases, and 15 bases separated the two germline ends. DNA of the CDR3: TGTGCCAGCAGTGGCCTCGGGACATATTATGGCTACACCTTC. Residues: CASSGLGTYYGYTF.

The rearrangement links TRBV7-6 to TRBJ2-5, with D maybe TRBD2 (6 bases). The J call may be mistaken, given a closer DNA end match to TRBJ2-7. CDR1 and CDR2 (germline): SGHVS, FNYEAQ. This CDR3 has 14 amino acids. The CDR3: CASSLGVGGYEQYF. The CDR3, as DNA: TGTGCCAGCAGCTTAGGGGTGGGGGGTTACGAGCAGTACTTC.

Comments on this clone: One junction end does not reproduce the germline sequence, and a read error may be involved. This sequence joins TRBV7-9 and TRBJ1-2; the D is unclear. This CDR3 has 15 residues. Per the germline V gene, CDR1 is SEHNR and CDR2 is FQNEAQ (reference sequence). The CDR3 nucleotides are TGTTCCAGCAGCCCCTCGTCTGCCGGTAACTATGGCTACACCTTC. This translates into CSSSPSSAGNYGYTF.

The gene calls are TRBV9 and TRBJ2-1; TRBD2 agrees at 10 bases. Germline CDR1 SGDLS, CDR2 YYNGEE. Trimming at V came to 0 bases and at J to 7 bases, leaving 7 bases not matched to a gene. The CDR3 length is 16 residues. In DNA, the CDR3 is TGTGCCAGCAGCGTAGCTAGCGGGGGCCTCAGGAATGAGCAGTTCTTC. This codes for CASSVASGGLRNEQFF.

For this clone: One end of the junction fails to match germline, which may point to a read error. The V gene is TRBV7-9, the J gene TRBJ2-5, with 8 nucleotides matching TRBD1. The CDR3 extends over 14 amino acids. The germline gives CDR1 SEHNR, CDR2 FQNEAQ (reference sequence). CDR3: CSSSRTGGQETQYF. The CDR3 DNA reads TGTTCCAGCAGCCGAACAGGGGGCCAAGAGACCCAGTACTTC.

The CDR3 region has the DNA TGTGCCAGTAGTATAGGCTGGCAGGGCGGATTGTATGGCTACACCTTC. It translates to CASSIGWQGGLYGYTF. V gene TRBV19 combines with J gene TRBJ1-2; possibly TRBD1 for D (5 bases). The CDR3 covers 16 residues. V shed 1 base and J shed 5 bases, with 17 bases lying between them. The germline V gene encodes CDR1 LNHDA and CDR2 SQIVND (reference sequence).

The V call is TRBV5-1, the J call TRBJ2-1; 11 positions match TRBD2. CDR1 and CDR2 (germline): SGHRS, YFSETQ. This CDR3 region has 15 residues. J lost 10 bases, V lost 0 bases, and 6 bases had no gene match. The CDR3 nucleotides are TGCGCCAGCAGCTTGGCAGGGATAGCGGGGGGGGAGCAGTTCTTC. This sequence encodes CASSLAGIAGGEQFF.

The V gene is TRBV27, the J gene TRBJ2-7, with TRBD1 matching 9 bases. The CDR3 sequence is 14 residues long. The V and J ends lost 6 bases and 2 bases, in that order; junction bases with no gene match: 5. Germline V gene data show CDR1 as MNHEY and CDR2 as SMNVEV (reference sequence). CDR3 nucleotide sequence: TGTGCCAGCAGAGAGGGACAGGGCGCCTACGAGCAGTACTTC. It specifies CASREGQGAYEQYF.

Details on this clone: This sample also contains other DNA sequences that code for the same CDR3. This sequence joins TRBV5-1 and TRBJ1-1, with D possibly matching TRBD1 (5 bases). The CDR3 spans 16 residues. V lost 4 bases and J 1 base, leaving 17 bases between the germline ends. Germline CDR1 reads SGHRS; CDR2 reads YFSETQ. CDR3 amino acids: CASSQNGQGRNTEAFF. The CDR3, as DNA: TGCGCCAGCAGCCAGAACGGGCAGGGAAGGAACACTGAAGCTTTCTTT.

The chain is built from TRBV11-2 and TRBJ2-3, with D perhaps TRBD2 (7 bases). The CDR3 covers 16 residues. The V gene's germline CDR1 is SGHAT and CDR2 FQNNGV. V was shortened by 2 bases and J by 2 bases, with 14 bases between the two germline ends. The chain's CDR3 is CASSLTGGAPTDTQYF. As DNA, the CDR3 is TGTGCCAGCAGCTTAACGGGGGGCGCCCCCACAGATACGCAGTATTTT. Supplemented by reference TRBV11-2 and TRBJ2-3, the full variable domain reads EAGVAQSPRYKIIEKRQSVAFWCNPISGHATLYWYQQILGQGPKLLIQFQNNGVVDDSQLPKDRFSAERLKGVDSTLKIQPAKLEDSAVYLCASSLTGGAPTDTQYFGPGTRLTVL.

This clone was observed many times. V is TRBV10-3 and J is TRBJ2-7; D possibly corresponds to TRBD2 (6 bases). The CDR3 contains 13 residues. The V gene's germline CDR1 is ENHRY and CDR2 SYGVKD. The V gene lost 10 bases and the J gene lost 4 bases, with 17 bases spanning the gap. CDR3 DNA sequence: TGTGCCACGGGGCCGGAGGGGCTATACGAGCAGTACTTC. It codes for CATGPEGLYEQYF.

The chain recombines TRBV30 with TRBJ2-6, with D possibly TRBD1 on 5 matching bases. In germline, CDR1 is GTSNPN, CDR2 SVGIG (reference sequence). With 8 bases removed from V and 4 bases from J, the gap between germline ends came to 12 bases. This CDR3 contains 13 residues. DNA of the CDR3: TGTGCCCTAGGGGCTTTCGGGGCCAACGTCCTGACTTTC. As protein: CALGAFGANVLTF.

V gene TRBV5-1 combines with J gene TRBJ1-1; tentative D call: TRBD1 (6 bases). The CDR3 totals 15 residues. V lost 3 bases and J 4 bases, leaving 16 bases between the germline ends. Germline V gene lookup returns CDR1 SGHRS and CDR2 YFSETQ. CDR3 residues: CASSSGGSRGTEAFF. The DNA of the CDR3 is TGCGCCAGCAGCTCGGGGGGGTCCAGGGGCACTGAAGCTTTCTTT.

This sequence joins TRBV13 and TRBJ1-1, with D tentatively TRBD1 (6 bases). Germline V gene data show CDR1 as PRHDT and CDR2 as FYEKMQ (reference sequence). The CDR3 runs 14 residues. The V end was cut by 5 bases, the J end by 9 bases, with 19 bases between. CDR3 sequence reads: CASSPRADSLKAFF. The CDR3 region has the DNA TGTGCCAGCAGCCCACGCGCGGACAGCTTAAAAGCTTTCTTT.

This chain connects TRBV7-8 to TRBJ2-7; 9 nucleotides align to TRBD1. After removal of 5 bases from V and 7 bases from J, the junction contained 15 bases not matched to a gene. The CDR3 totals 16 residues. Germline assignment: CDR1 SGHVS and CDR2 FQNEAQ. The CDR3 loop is CASSLRFGTGLREQYF. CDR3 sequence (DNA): TGTGCCAGCAGCCTCCGTTTTGGGACAGGGTTGCGGGAGCAGTACTTC. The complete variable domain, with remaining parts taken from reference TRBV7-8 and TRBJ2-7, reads GAGVSQSPRYKVAKRGQDVALRCDPISGHVSLFWYQQALGQGPEFLTYFQNEAQLDKSGLPSDRFFAERPEGSVSTLKIQRTQQEDSAVYLCASSLRFGTGLREQYFGPGTRLTVT.

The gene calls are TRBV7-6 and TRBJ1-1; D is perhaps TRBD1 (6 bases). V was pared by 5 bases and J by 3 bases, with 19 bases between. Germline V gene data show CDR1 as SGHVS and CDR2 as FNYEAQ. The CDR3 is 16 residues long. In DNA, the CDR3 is TGTGCCAGCAGCCAATCGGGGACACCAACACACACTGAAGCTTTCTTT. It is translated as CASSQSGTPTHTEAFF.